Listed below are T cell receptor beta chains from one sample, sequenced in a study of control samples from healthy donors and cancer patients. Sequencing was performed with immunoSEQ multiplex PCR; in TCRdb, only in-frame clones are kept and a portion is missing. The sample lists about 57,000 clones, 85% to 95% occurring once. The sample comprised blood. The source is a young man in good health. Each CDR3 is given with its conserved first and last residue. The D gene is left open where the match is weak. Only some rows state a clone size, as once, few, many or a class for expanded clones.

v_call: TRBV28
clone_size: -
j_call: TRBJ2-1
d_call: TRBD2
cdr3_aa: CASSSGRGDNEQFF
cdr3_nt: TGTGCCAGCAGCAGCGGGAGGGGGGACAATGAGCAGTTCTTC

v_call: TRBV28
clone_size: -
j_call: TRBJ1-2
d_call: -
cdr3_aa: CASSSRAGTAYGYTF
cdr3_nt: TGTGCCAGCAGTTCAAGAGCCGGGACGGCCTATGGCTACACCTTC

v_call: TRBV5-1
clone_size: -
j_call: TRBJ2-7
d_call: TRBD2
cdr3_aa: CASSSGGSGYTEQYF
cdr3_nt: TGCGCCAGCAGCTCCGGGGGGTCAGGCTACACAGAGCAGTACTTC

v_call: TRBV29-1
clone_size: -
j_call: TRBJ1-1
d_call: -
cdr3_aa: CSVGGGWNTEAFF
cdr3_nt: TGCAGCGTTGGGGGGGGCTGGAACACTGAAGCTTTCTTT

v_call: TRBV19
clone_size: -
j_call: TRBJ2-1
d_call: TRBD1
cdr3_aa: CASGPGGSNEQFF
cdr3_nt: TGTGCCAGTGGGCCAGGGGGCTCCAATGAGCAGTTCTTC

v_call: TRBV29-1
clone_size: -
j_call: TRBJ1-5
d_call: TRBD1
cdr3_aa: CSAQTGVGNQPQHF
cdr3_nt: TGCAGCGCCCAAACAGGGGTAGGCAATCAGCCCCAGCATTTT

v_call: TRBV6-5
clone_size: -
j_call: TRBJ2-7
d_call: -
cdr3_aa: CASSYLGGSSSYEQYF
cdr3_nt: TGTGCCAGCAGTTACCTCGGCGGTTCCAGCTCCTACGAGCAGTACTTC

v_call: TRBV9
clone_size: -
j_call: TRBJ1-1
d_call: TRBD1
cdr3_aa: CASSVMTGVTEAFF
cdr3_nt: TGTGCCAGCAGCGTGATGACAGGGGTAACTGAAGCTTTCTTT

v_call: TRBV10-1
clone_size: -
j_call: TRBJ1-4
d_call: TRBD1
cdr3_aa: CANNYRQGGNEKLFF
cdr3_nt: TGCGCCAACAACTACCGACAGGGGGGAAATGAAAAACTGTTTTTT

v_call: TRBV28
clone_size: -
j_call: TRBJ2-5
d_call: TRBD2
cdr3_aa: CASSLLAVETQYF
cdr3_nt: TGTGCCAGCAGTCTACTAGCGGTAGAGACCCAGTACTTC

v_call: TRBV30
clone_size: -
j_call: TRBJ2-2
d_call: -
cdr3_aa: CAWVAFGQLFF
cdr3_nt: TGTGCCTGGGTGGCATTCGGGCAGCTGTTTTTT

v_call: TRBV18
clone_size: -
j_call: TRBJ2-5
d_call: -
cdr3_aa: CASSPSRSKETQYF
cdr3_nt: TGTGCCAGCTCACCTTCCAGATCTAAAGAGACCCAGTACTTC

v_call: TRBV7-2
clone_size: -
j_call: TRBJ2-1
d_call: -
cdr3_aa: CASSRGDYNEQFF
cdr3_nt: TGTGCCAGCAGCCGGGGTGACTACAATGAGCAGTTCTTC

v_call: TRBV28
clone_size: -
j_call: TRBJ1-2
d_call: TRBD1
cdr3_aa: CASSPLGQGGGWYYGYTF
cdr3_nt: TGTGCCAGCAGCCCCCTAGGACAGGGGGGCGGATGGTACTATGGCTACACCTTC

v_call: TRBV5-1
clone_size: -
j_call: TRBJ2-5
d_call: -
cdr3_aa: CASSPLQETQYF
cdr3_nt: TGCGCCAGCAGCCCGCTCCAAGAGACCCAGTACTTC

v_call: TRBV5-1
clone_size: -
j_call: TRBJ2-2
d_call: -
cdr3_aa: CASSLYRNAGELFF
cdr3_nt: TGCGCCAGCAGCTTGTATAGGAATGCCGGGGAGCTGTTTTTT

v_call: TRBV6-2/TRBV6-3
clone_size: -
j_call: TRBJ2-7
d_call: TRBD2
cdr3_aa: CASSYPGLAVLEQYF
cdr3_nt: TGTGCCAGCAGTTATCCGGGACTAGCTGTCCTCGAGCAGTACTTC

v_call: TRBV7-2
clone_size: -
j_call: TRBJ1-1
d_call: -
cdr3_aa: CASSLLGQGNTEAFF
cdr3_nt: TGTGCCAGCAGCTTATTGGGGCAGGGGAACACTGAAGCTTTCTTT

v_call: TRBV3-1/TRBV3-2
clone_size: once
j_call: TRBJ2-7
d_call: TRBD1
cdr3_aa: CASSPQGALTYEQYF
cdr3_nt: TGTGCCAGCAGCCCTCAGGGGGCCCTGACCTACGAGCAGTACTTC

v_call: TRBV6-5
clone_size: -
j_call: TRBJ2-7
d_call: TRBD2
cdr3_aa: CASSYSTAGPTYEQYF
cdr3_nt: TGTGCCAGCAGTTACTCGACAGCGGGACCGACCTACGAGCAGTACTTC

v_call: TRBV23-1
clone_size: -
j_call: TRBJ1-1
d_call: -
cdr3_aa: CASSQEGELTEAFF
cdr3_nt: TGCGCCAGCAGTCAAGAGGGGGAACTGACTGAAGCTTTCTTT

v_call: TRBV28
clone_size: -
j_call: TRBJ2-3
d_call: TRBD2
cdr3_aa: CASSFRGLAGDRDTQYF
cdr3_nt: TGTGCCAGCAGTTTCCGAGGACTAGCGGGAGATCGGGATACGCAGTATTTT

v_call: TRBV6-1
clone_size: -
j_call: TRBJ1-1
d_call: TRBD1
cdr3_aa: CASSAFRTGKLNTEAFF
cdr3_nt: TGTGCCAGCAGTGCCTTTCGGACAGGGAAGTTGAACACTGAAGCTTTCTTT